Listed below are T cell receptor beta chains from one sample, sequenced in a study of blood T cell repertoires in COVID-19. Profiled with immunoSEQ multiplex PCR; TCRdb holds only in-frame clones, not every one. The repertoire holds more than 350,000 clones, with around nine tenths as singletons. Sequencing used PBMCs or T cells enriched from blood (not recorded which). The receptor source for this set is a woman between 45 and 60 years old who had recovered from COVID-19. CDR3s leave out the opening cysteine and the closing phenylalanine or tryptophan. Size tells how often a clone was seen (once, few, many) or the class of an expanded clone, and some rows leave it out.

cdr3_aa j_call v_call clone_size
ASSISFDSSGNTIY TRBJ1-3 TRBV19 -
ASSQVELAGKI TRBJ2-3 TRBV4-2 -
ASSEGLDTQY TRBJ2-3 TRBV6-1 -
ASSFTGTTYNEQF TRBJ2-1 TRBV28 -
ASSLRAGSTTDTQY TRBJ2-3 TRBV13 -
ASFRPGTVNYGYT TRBJ1-2 TRBV19 -
ASSATGSNTEAF TRBJ1-1 TRBV10-2 few
ASSFRTGPISGANVLT TRBJ2-6 TRBV28 -
ASSPGRGRSYNEQF TRBJ2-1 TRBV19 -
ASSVDGQESPIF TRBJ1-1 TRBV9 -
ASSLGPSTTGNTIY TRBJ1-3 TRBV2 -
ASNPGGSTEQY TRBJ2-7 TRBV5-1 -
ASSQDMAGVNGYT TRBJ1-2 TRBV14 -
ASSYSKGQLTEAF TRBJ1-1 TRBV6-5 once
AIGQAGNTEAF TRBJ1-1 TRBV10-3 -
ATRKGQTSPLH TRBJ1-6 TRBV6-5 -
ASSPRLDTEAF TRBJ1-1 TRBV6-5 -
ASSQDNGRGDNYGYT TRBJ1-2 TRBV4-2 -
ASLTSGGITDTQY TRBJ2-3 TRBV18 -
ASSLYRASGNTIY TRBJ1-3 TRBV6-5 -
ASSARLAFPAGETQY TRBJ2-5 TRBV19 -
ASSLNPRQAPYNEQF TRBJ2-1 TRBV7-3 -
ARSARSGTSYEQY TRBJ2-7 TRBV5-3 -
ASSQDSGTGGFGYT TRBJ1-2 TRBV4-1 -
ASRRTGSYNEQF TRBJ2-1 TRBV28 -
ASSREANYGYT TRBJ1-2 TRBV18 -
ASSLGPAGNTEAF TRBJ1-1 TRBV7-3 -
ASSSDSNSNYGYT TRBJ1-2 TRBV5-1 -
ASSPQDRANTEAF TRBJ1-1 TRBV18 once
ASSGFQGQGFGTEAF TRBJ1-1 TRBV5-1 -
ASSLVGRPDQPQH TRBJ1-5 TRBV5-5 -
ASSLGTSGDGKTQY TRBJ2-5 TRBV5-6 once
ACSSGVSYEQY TRBJ2-7 TRBV27 -
ASSSRATTTLQRGGRHNEQF TRBJ2-1 TRBV5-1 -
SASGSGSTDTQY TRBJ2-3 TRBV20-1 -
ASGQGLMSTDTQY TRBJ2-3 TRBV5-1 -
ASSLGRAGAQETQY TRBJ2-5 TRBV5-1 -
TSSQARGSNQPQH TRBJ1-5 TRBV1 once
ASSLTSGSNEQF TRBJ2-1 TRBV28 once
ASSLALAGGPPNEQY TRBJ2-7 TRBV7-3 -
ASRRTGNTEAF TRBJ1-1 TRBV5-4 -
ASSRGTGANVLT TRBJ2-6 TRBV2 -
ASSLRETTDSPLH TRBJ1-6 TRBV5-1 -
ASSFSPNGYGYT TRBJ1-2 TRBV7-2 -
ASSLAGTEQETQY TRBJ2-5 TRBV28 -
AWSVQQGRQPQH TRBJ1-5 TRBV30 -
ASSSPTQGPDAPPLH TRBJ1-6 TRBV28 -
ASSATPYEQY TRBJ2-7 TRBV11-2 -
ASSIPGTNEKLF TRBJ1-4 TRBV19 -
ASSQLAEGNSPLH TRBJ1-6 TRBV3-1/TRBV3-2 once
ASSQDSEGAVVYEQY TRBJ2-7 TRBV3-1/TRBV3-2 -
ASSLGGGIVEQY TRBJ2-7 TRBV7-9 -